Presented here are 22 T cell receptor beta chains from one specimen sequenced in a study of CD8+ T cells in alopecia areata. Extraction of RNA preceded its reverse transcription into cDNA, which served as the sequencing template. Libraries were prepared by immunoSEQ multiplex PCR; TCRdb keeps only in-frame clonotypes and omits some of them. The sample carries over 100,000 clones, about 50% recorded once. The treatment: oral pan-JAK inhibitor, 5-10 mg twice daily. The sequencing here drew on CD4+ T cells sorted from blood, taken at week 4, from a patient treated with tofacitinib. These receptors all come from a human donor with alopecia areata.

In DNA, the CDR3 is TGCAGTGCTCATCTAGCGTATGAGCAGTTCTTC. This encodes CSAHLAYEQFF. V usage is TRBV20-1 and J usage is TRBJ2-1, with TRBD2 as a possible D gene (6 bases). CDR1 is DFQATT, CDR2 SNEGSKA, per germline (reference sequence). The V end lost 5 bases, the J end lost 8 bases, and 10 bases lay between the germline ends. The CDR3 totals 11 residues.

The chain has TRBV6-1 and TRBJ1-2; 8 nucleotides line up with TRBD1. Looked up from germline, CDR1 is MNHNS and CDR2 is SASEGT. V shed 2 bases and J 8 bases; nucleotides not matched to a gene: 1. The CDR3 has 12 residues. This CDR3 reads CASSERTGGYTF. The CDR3 nucleotides read TGTGCCAGCAGTGAACGGACAGGGGGCTACACCTTC.

The chain recombines TRBV29-1 with TRBJ1-2, with D hard to call. V was pared by 1 base and J by 2 bases, with 11 bases between. Germline CDR1 and CDR2: SQVTM and ANQGSEA. The CDR3 loop spans 14 amino acids. CDR3 nucleotide sequence: TGCAGCGTTGAAGTCCCCGGGGAAAACTATGGCTACACCTTC. Amino acid sequence: CSVEVPGENYGYTF.

V gene TRBV30 combines with J gene TRBJ1-2, with D uncertain. The V end was cut by 3 bases, the J end by 3 bases, with 17 bases between. There are 15 residues in the CDR3. The germline gives CDR1 GTSNPN, CDR2 SVGIG (reference sequence). In DNA form, the CDR3 reads TGTGCCTGGAGACGGCCCGACAACACCTACTATGGCTACACCTTC. This translates into CAWRRPDNTYYGYTF.

This clone was seen only once. The rearrangement uses TRBV30 and TRBJ1-1; D might be TRBD1 (5 bases). The germline gives CDR1 GTSNPN, CDR2 SVGIG (reference sequence). Trimming removed 2 bases from V and 3 bases from J, with 10 bases in between. The CDR3 totals 13 residues. This chain's CDR3 is CAWSWGKDTEAFF. The CDR3 DNA sequence: TGTGCCTGGAGTTGGGGGAAGGACACTGAAGCTTTCTTT.

The chain is built from TRBV15 and TRBJ2-1, with D unclear. Germline CDR1 and CDR2: LNHNV and YYDKDF (reference sequence). The CDR3 spans 14 residues. With 1 base removed from V and 5 bases from J, the gap between germline ends came to 9 bases. The CDR3 region has the DNA TGTGCCACCAGCAGAGGCCCACCTGACAATGAGCAGTTCTTC. Protein sequence: CATSRGPPDNEQFF.

J is TRBJ2-7 and V is TRBV29-1; D ambiguous. The ends were cut back, 4 bases at V and 0 bases at J, with 7 bases in the middle. This CDR3 contains 12 residues. Germline loops: CDR1 SQVTM, CDR2 ANQGSEA. CDR3: CSVGFLSYEQYF. CDR3 nucleotides: TGCAGCGTTGGTTTCCTCTCCTACGAGCAGTACTTC.

This clone has just a few counts. V usage is TRBV30 and J usage is TRBJ1-2, with 7 bases identical to TRBD1. The J segment lost 4 bases and the V segment lost 0 bases, leaving 2 bases of the junction unmatched. Germline CDR1 is GTSNPN and CDR2 is SVGIG (reference sequence). The CDR3 extends over 13 amino acids. Here the CDR3 DNA reads TGTGCCTGGAGTGTGAACAGGGGCTATGGCTACACCTTC. Translating gives CAWSVNRGYGYTF.

The chain employs TRBV30 and TRBJ1-6; D unresolved. Trimming pared 4 bases from V and 10 bases from J, leaving 14 bases between. CDR1 is GTSNPN and CDR2 is SVGIG in the germline V gene (reference sequence). The CDR3 covers 13 residues. CDR3 bases: TGTGCCTGGAATACCGGGTTCGGCTCACCCCTCCACTTT. It codes for CAWNTGFGSPLHF.

The table lists this clone with a few counts. This chain connects TRBV7-8 to TRBJ2-7; possible D gene TRBD1, 6 bases. The CDR3 has 13 amino acids. V lost 4 bases and J 5 bases, leaving 12 bases between the germline ends. CDR1 is SGHVS and CDR2 is FQNEAQ in the germline V gene. The CDR3 spells CASSWGRGNEQYF. CDR3 nucleotides: TGTGCCAGCAGCTGGGGCAGGGGAAACGAGCAGTACTTC. The whole variable domain, remainder taken from reference TRBV7-8 and TRBJ2-7, is GAGVSQSPRYKVAKRGQDVALRCDPISGHVSLFWYQQALGQGPEFLTYFQNEAQLDKSGLPSDRFFAERPEGSVSTLKIQRTQQEDSAVYLCASSWGRGNEQYFGPGTRLTVT.

The V call is TRBV30, the J call TRBJ2-7; tentatively, D is TRBD2 (6 bases). The ends were cut back, 6 bases at V and 1 base at J, with 16 bases in the middle. The length of the CDR3 is 14 residues. Germline V gene data show CDR1 as GTSNPN and CDR2 as SVGIG (reference sequence). The CDR3 bases are TGTGCCTGCTCTCGCGGGATGGATTCCTACGAGCAGTACTTC. Encoded protein: CACSRGMDSYEQYF.

The chain employs TRBV4-1 and TRBJ1-6, with D uncertain. The CDR3 is 15 amino acids. The germline V gene encodes CDR1 MGHRA and CDR2 YSYEKL. Trimming left V 1 base short and J 10 bases short, with 14 bases between. Here the CDR3 reads CASSQGWSKLSPLHF. CDR3 sequence (DNA): TGCGCCAGCAGCCAAGGATGGAGCAAATTGTCACCCCTCCACTTT.

This clone was observed once. V and J are TRBV29-1 and TRBJ1-5; D remains ambiguous. The V gene lost 4 bases and the J gene lost 6 bases, with 10 bases spanning the gap. CDR3 length equals 12 residues. Germline CDR1 and CDR2: SQVTM and ANQGSEA. CDR3 loop: CSVGGMGQPQHF. The CDR3 region has the DNA TGCAGCGTTGGGGGAATGGGTCAGCCCCAGCATTTT. The variable domain in full, with the rest retrieved from reference TRBV29-1 and TRBJ1-5, is SAVISQKPSRDICQRGTSLTIQCQVDSQVTMMFWYRQQPGQSLTLIATANQGSEATYESGFVIDKFPISRPNLTFSTLTVSNMSPEDSSIYLCSVGGMGQPQHFGDGTRLSIL.

This chain connects TRBV30 to TRBJ1-1; 10 bases fit TRBD1. This CDR3 region has 13 residues. The ends lost 6 bases at V and 4 bases at J; junction bases unmatched: 5. CDR1 and CDR2 from the germline V gene are GTSNPN and SVGIG (reference sequence). CDR3 DNA sequence: TGTGCCTGCGGGACAGGGGTTGCCACTGAAGCTTTCTTT. Protein sequence: CACGTGVATEAFF.

This clone showed up just once. The chain combines TRBV2 with TRBJ1-5, with D possibly TRBD1 on 5 matching bases. This CDR3 is 16 amino acids long. V lost 4 bases and J 0 bases, leaving 13 bases between the germline ends. Germline CDR1 is SNHLY and CDR2 is FYNNEI. The CDR3 sequence: CASSVGQRVSNQPQHF. For the CDR3, the DNA is TGTGCCAGCAGTGTGGGGCAGAGAGTTAGCAATCAGCCCCAGCATTTT.

This clone was counted only a few times. The chain carries TRBV28 and TRBJ1-5; D call uncertain. The CDR3 is made up of 15 amino acids. Germline CDR1 reads MDHEN; CDR2 reads SYDVKM. V dropped 3 bases and J dropped 2 bases, with 11 bases sitting between them. CDR3: CASSLLRGGNQPQHF. CDR3 DNA sequence: TGTGCCAGCAGTTTGCTTCGGGGAGGCAATCAGCCCCAGCATTTT.

This clone has only a few counts. The rearrangement joins TRBV9 to TRBJ2-3, with D uncertain. The germline gives CDR1 SGDLS, CDR2 YYNGEE. Trimming pared 0 bases from V and 2 bases from J, leaving 7 bases between. This CDR3 is 14 amino acids long. Here the CDR3 reads CASSVEPNTDTQYF. The CDR3 nucleotides are TGTGCCAGCAGCGTAGAGCCTAACACAGATACGCAGTATTTT.

The rearrangement joins TRBV7-9 to TRBJ1-4, with 9 bases that match TRBD1. Per germline, CDR1 SEHNR and CDR2 FQNEAQ (reference sequence). J lost 8 bases, V lost 5 bases, and 6 bases had no gene match. This CDR3 comprises 14 residues. As DNA, the CDR3 is TGTGCCAGCAGCCAACAGGGGGCGGGCGAAAAACTGTTTTTT. Its protein product is CASSQQGAGEKLFF. Supplemented by reference TRBV7-9 and TRBJ1-4, the full variable domain reads DTGVSQNPRHKITKRGQNVTFRCDPISEHNRLYWYRQTLGQGPEFLTYFQNEAQLEKSRLLSDRFSAERPKGSFSTLEIQRTEQGDSAMYLCASSQQGAGEKLFFGSGTQLSVL.

The chain is built from TRBV6-1 and TRBJ1-5; the match to TRBD1 covers 10 bases. The length of the CDR3 is 15 residues. Germline loops: CDR1 MNHNS, CDR2 SASEGT. Unmatched junction bases numbered 7, after V lost 8 bases and J lost 3 bases. In nucleotides, the CDR3 is TGTGCCAGCTTGGGGACAGGGGATTCCAATCAGCCCCAGCATTTT. Protein product: CASLGTGDSNQPQHF.

This clone has only one observation. This rearrangement joins TRBV5-1 to TRBJ2-5, with 8 bases lining up with TRBD2. The germline CDR1 and CDR2 sequences are SGHRS and YFSETQ. The CDR3 extends over 14 amino acids. With 5 bases clipped from V and 2 bases from J, the junction kept 5 bases outside the gene matches. The CDR3 loop reads CASSRSGSQETQYF. The DNA of the CDR3 is TGCGCCAGCAGTCGAAGCGGGAGTCAAGAGACCCAGTACTTC.

The chain is built from TRBV4-1 and TRBJ2-5; a weak D match, TRBD1 (5 bases). Germline V lookup: CDR1 MGHRA, CDR2 YSYEKL. V shed 4 bases and J shed 5 bases, with 14 bases lying between them. There are 14 residues in the CDR3. The CDR3 bases are TGCGCCAGCAGCCTTACACAGGTATCGGAGACCCAGTACTTC. The encoded protein is CASSLTQVSETQYF.

CDR3 amino acids: CASSALAERYEQYF. The CDR3 DNA reads TGTGCCAGCAGTGCCCTAGCGGAGAGATACGAGCAGTACTTC. The J gene is TRBJ2-7, the V gene TRBV6-1; 7 nucleotides agree with TRBD2. The V gene's germline CDR1 is MNHNS and CDR2 SASEGT. The ends lost 4 bases at V and 4 bases at J; junction bases unmatched: 7. The CDR3 runs 14 residues.